Listed here are 13 T cell receptor beta chains from one sample, sequenced in a study of CD8 T cells in Susac syndrome. When the RNA was reverse transcribed, random hexamers were used with an input of about 0.5 to 1 ug. TCRdb processed the immunoSEQ multiplex PCR reads anew with MiXCR; each CDR3 protein has one entry. The table lists just over 300,000 distinct CDR3 sequences, roughly nine tenths of them singletons, with more than 0.06% in the top ten. The specimen sequenced was CD4+ T cells from PBMCs. The receptors here all came from a human donor with multiple sclerosis.

This CDR3 is CASSLWGILSTEAFF. The CDR3 nucleotides read TGTGCCAGCAGCTTGTGGGGGATTTTGAGTACTGAAGCTTTCTTT. J is TRBJ1-1 and V is TRBV5-6, with D possibly matching TRBD1 (5 bases). The germline V gene has CDR1 SGHDT and CDR2 YYEEEE. The CDR3 spans 15 residues. V was clipped by 1 base and J by 5 bases, with 15 bases between them.

The V gene is TRBV20-1, the J gene TRBJ2-1; 12 positions match TRBD2. The CDR3 is 18 residues long. Germline loops: CDR1 DFQATT, CDR2 SNEGSKA (reference sequence). V was pared by 4 bases and J by 3 bases, with 13 bases of the junction left unmatched. Written as DNA, the CDR3 is TGCAGTGCTACGGGGGGCCTAGCGGGAGGGCCATACTACAATGAGCAGTTCTTC. This encodes CSATGGLAGGPYYNEQFF.

The chain has TRBV5-4 and TRBJ2-2, with 11 bases aligning to TRBD1. Germline lookup yields CDR1 SGHNT and CDR2 YYREEE (reference sequence). V lost 0 bases and J lost 3; bases outside the gene matches: 4. The CDR3 sequence is 17 residues long. The CDR3 coding sequence is TGTGCCAGCAGCTTGGCTGGACAGGGGGCAGACACCGGGGAGCTGTTTTTT. Its protein is CASSLAGQGADTGELFF.

This rearrangement joins TRBV29-1 to TRBJ2-1; 8 bases fit TRBD2. The V segment lost 5 bases and the J segment 0 bases; nucleotides outside the gene matches: 9. The CDR3 has 16 amino acids. Germline values: CDR1 SQVTM, CDR2 ANQGSEA. The CDR3 is CSVTGLALSSYNEQFF. CDR3 DNA sequence: TGCAGCGTTACCGGACTAGCACTAAGCTCCTACAATGAGCAGTTCTTC.

V is TRBV2 and J is TRBJ2-2, with D uncertain. CDR3 size: 15 residues. V lost 8 bases and J 0 bases, leaving 13 bases between the germline ends. The germline V gene has CDR1 SNHLY and CDR2 FYNNEI. CDR3 sequence: CASLYVHTNTGELFF. CDR3 nucleotide sequence: TGTGCCAGCTTGTATGTACACACGAACACCGGGGAGCTGTTTTTT.

The CDR3 here is CAWSALPDTQYF. The CDR3 bases are TGTGCCTGGAGTGCCCTTCCAGATACGCAGTATTTT. The V gene is TRBV30, the J gene TRBJ2-3; D gene uncertain. The CDR3 runs to 12 residues. The germline CDR1 and CDR2 sequences are GTSNPN and SVGIG (reference sequence). Trimming took off 1 base at V and 4 bases at J, with 6 bases between the two ends.

The J gene is TRBJ2-7, the V gene TRBV3-1; 10 bases fit TRBD2. V shed 4 bases and J 3 bases; nucleotides not matched to a gene: 9. The CDR3 is made up of 16 amino acids. CDR1 LGHDT and CDR2 YNNKEL come from the germline V gene (reference sequence). The CDR3 is CASSRRLAGDDYEQYF. In DNA, the CDR3 is TGTGCCAGCAGCCGTCGGCTAGCGGGGGACGACTACGAGCAGTACTTC.

The gene calls are TRBV3-1 and TRBJ2-4; D may be TRBD2 (6 bases). V dropped 0 bases and J dropped 9 bases, with 12 bases sitting between them. The CDR3 runs 14 residues. CDR1 LGHDT and CDR2 YNNKEL come from the germline V gene (reference sequence). CDR3 in DNA: TGTGCCAGCAGCCAAGATCAACCCGGGGGCATTCAGTACTTC. Translation gives CASSQDQPGGIQYF.

CDR3 loop: CASSVEGGEKLFF. The CDR3 DNA sequence: TGTGCCAGCAGCGTAGAAGGGGGCGAAAAACTGTTTTTT. The chain uses TRBV9 and TRBJ1-4; TRBD1 matches at 7 bases. V dropped 0 bases and J dropped 8; count of bases not matched to a gene: 1. From germline, CDR1 is SGDLS and CDR2 YYNGEE. The CDR3 extends over 13 amino acids.

CDR3 loop: CASGQTAAKNIQYF. CDR3 in DNA: TGTGCTAGTGGCCAGACCGCTGCCAAAAACATTCAGTACTTC. The chain employs TRBV12-5 and TRBJ2-4; no clear D. The ends were cut back, 6 bases at V and 1 base at J, with 10 bases in the middle. The germline V gene encodes CDR1 LGHNT and CDR2 FRNRAP. This CDR3 contains 14 residues.

The chain carries TRBV6-1 and TRBJ1-3; possibly TRBD1 for D (5 bases). The V gene lost 2 bases and the J gene lost 0 bases, with 14 bases spanning the gap. The CDR3 contains 17 residues. From germline, CDR1 is MNHNS and CDR2 SASEGT. CDR3 in DNA: TGTGCCAGCAGTGAACCTCCGGGACCCAGCTCTGGAAACACCATATATTTT. It specifies CASSEPPGPSSGNTIYF.

The rearrangement joins TRBV20-1 to TRBJ2-7; the D is unclear. CDR3 length: 11 amino acids. The V end lost 6 bases, the J end lost 7 bases, and 13 bases lay between the germline ends. Germline loops: CDR1 DFQATT, CDR2 SNEGSKA (reference sequence). The CDR3 bases are TGCAGTGCCCCGGGTCCTACTGAGCAGTACTTC. It specifies CSAPGPTEQYF.

The DNA for the CDR3 is TGTGCCAGCAGTTTTGATCAGGGGCCGGGAAACACCATATATTTT. Translation gives CASSFDQGPGNTIYF. The V and J genes are TRBV12-3 or TRBV12-4 and TRBJ1-3; possibly TRBD1 for D (6 bases). CDR3 length: 15 residues. Trimming took off 3 bases at V and 4 bases at J, with 13 bases between the two ends.